The next 16 T cell receptor beta chains were all read from a single sample in a study of T cells expressing NK-cell markers. TCRdb reworked the 5' RACE reads into one entry per CDR3 protein, no DNA. In total, the table holds 300,000 to 500,000 distinct CDR3 sequences. Source material: blood T cells: a sorted CD56 or NKG2C T cell subset, CD4+ or CD8+ T cells, or bulk PBMC T cells (not recorded which). The receptors stem from a woman aged 50 to 60 in good health.

CDR3: CASSALALETQYF. The chain uses TRBV2 and TRBJ2-5; TCRdb gives TRBD2 as the D gene, but with no DNA this cannot be confirmed. The germline CDR1 and CDR2 sequences are SNHLY and FYNNEI. This CDR3 region has 13 residues.

This CDR3 reads CASSLPGGRTSTDTQYF. The chain carries TRBV3-1 and TRBJ2-3; TCRdb proposes TRBD1, but this gene call is untestable without DNA. The germline V gene has CDR1 LGHDT and CDR2 YNNKEL (reference sequence). The CDR3 sequence is 17 residues long.

The rearrangement uses TRBV20-1 and TRBJ2-3; checking the TCRdb D call of TRBD2 is not possible without DNA. Germline V gene sequence: CDR1 DFQATT, CDR2 SNEGSKA (reference sequence). CDR3 size: 14 residues. The CDR3: CSARVRALTDTQYF.

The chain carries TRBV10-3 and TRBJ2-1; TCRdb selects TRBD2, and the lack of DNA leaves this call unchecked. Per the germline V gene, CDR1 is ENHRY and CDR2 is SYGVKD. The CDR3 totals 15 residues. CDR3 region: CAITPGRGLNNEQFF.

The V call is TRBV7-9, the J call TRBJ2-2; the D call from TCRdb, TRBD2, cannot be confirmed without DNA. The CDR3 runs to 17 residues. Germline CDR1 SEHNR, CDR2 FQNEAQ (reference sequence). CDR3 sequence: CASSLREREIATGELFF.

The V and J genes are TRBV20-1 and TRBJ1-1; TCRdb indicates TRBD1, and absent DNA this call remains unverified. The CDR3 length is 14 residues. Germline V gene sequence: CDR1 DFQATT, CDR2 SNEGSKA (reference sequence). CDR3 region: CSAPPGQGITEAFF.

The V gene is TRBV12-3 or TRBV12-4, the J gene TRBJ2-5; no DNA is available, so the TRBD2 call from TCRdb remains unchecked. This CDR3 has 14 amino acids. The CDR3 reads CASRLDGRTETQYF.

The V call is TRBV29-1, the J call TRBJ2-1; TCRdb names TRBD1, which stays unverified in the absence of DNA. Germline V CDR1 and CDR2: SQVTM, ANQGSEA. The CDR3 loop spans 12 amino acids. The CDR3 reads CSVASGQTEQFF.

CDR3 sequence: CSVGTGSGANVLTF. The V gene is TRBV29-1, the J gene TRBJ2-6. This CDR3 comprises 14 residues. Germline loops: CDR1 SQVTM, CDR2 ANQGSEA.

The CDR3 loop is CATSSNRAAGTDTQYF. The chain carries TRBV15 and TRBJ2-3; the D call from TCRdb, TRBD1, cannot be confirmed without DNA. Germline V gives CDR1 LNHNV, CDR2 YYDKDF (reference sequence). The CDR3 is 16 residues long.

The CDR3 is CSGRVVDTQYF. This chain connects TRBV20-1 to TRBJ2-3; the D gene TCRdb calls, TRBD1, cannot be checked with no DNA. The CDR3 length is 11 residues. From germline, CDR1 is DFQATT and CDR2 SNEGSKA (reference sequence).

The rearrangement links TRBV11-3 to TRBJ2-5; TCRdb returns TRBD1, unconfirmable since there is no DNA. Germline V lookup: CDR1 SGHNT, CDR2 YENEEA. This CDR3 comprises 18 residues. This CDR3 is CASSSNPRQGRRTETQYF.

The gene calls are TRBV4-2 and TRBJ1-2; the TCRdb call, TRBD1, lacks DNA for checking. Germline-derived CDR1 and CDR2 are LGHNA and YNFKEQ. This CDR3 has 17 amino acids. The CDR3 here is CASSQVGTGVSINGYTF.

The genes are TRBV4-1 and TRBJ2-2. Germline V gene lookup returns CDR1 MGHRA and CDR2 YSYEKL. The CDR3 contains 15 residues. The CDR3 reads CASSQDQINTGELFF.

The chain's CDR3 is CASGLANVGEQYF. This chain connects TRBV12-5 to TRBJ2-7. This CDR3 has 13 residues. Germline V gene sequence: CDR1 LGHNT, CDR2 FRNRAP.

This rearrangement joins TRBV4-1 to TRBJ2-4; with no DNA, the TCRdb D assignment of TRBD1 cannot be verified. The germline CDR1 and CDR2 sequences are MGHRA and YSYEKL. This CDR3 contains 17 residues. The CDR3 reads CASSEIRGPLAKNIQYF.